These T cell receptor beta chains were read from a single sample in a study of cytomegalovirus exposure and HLA in healthy donors. Sequencing was performed with immunoSEQ multiplex PCR; in TCRdb, only in-frame clones are kept and a portion is missing. This sample has more than 150,000 clones, with roughly 80% found just once. Sequenced: PBMCs. The source is a man in his forties or fifties in good health and CMV-seronegative. Both conserved end residues are part of each CDR3. D genes are given only for firm matches. Rows may omit the clone size; those that give it use once, few, many or a size class.

>TRBV6-5|TRBJ2-5|TRBD1|-
TGTGCCAGCAGTTACCTAAGAAACAGGGGGAGGGAGACCCAGTACTTC
CASSYLRNRGRETQYF
>TRBV30|TRBJ2-7|TRBD1|-
TGTGCCTGTGACAACAGGGGATCGAACGAGCAGTACTTC
CACDNRGSNEQYF
>TRBV7-2|TRBJ2-7|TRBD1|-
TGTGCCAGCCGACAGGGAACCTACGAGCAGTACTTC
CASRQGTYEQYF
>TRBV4-1|TRBJ2-1|TRBD2|-
TGCGCCAGCAGCCAGGACTCCGGGGGGGACAATGAGCAGTTCTTC
CASSQDSGGDNEQFF
>TRBV20-1|TRBJ1-2|-|once
TGCAGTCCCCCCAGGGGCTATGGCTACACCTTC
CSPPRGYGYTF
>TRBV11-1|TRBJ2-7|-|few
TGTGCCAGCAGCTTTTCCGGGAGCGAGCAGTACTTC
CASSFSGSEQYF
>TRBV27|TRBJ1-6|TRBD1|-
TGTGCCAGCAGTGGGTGGACAGGAGACAATTCACCCCTCCACTTT
CASSGWTGDNSPLHF
>TRBV7-8|TRBJ2-1|-|-
TGTGCCAGCAGCTTCCGGGGTGCCTACAATGAGCAGTTCTTC
CASSFRGAYNEQFF
>TRBV7-6|TRBJ2-1|-|-
TGTGCCAGCTGCGATGAGCAGTTCTTC
CASCDEQFF
>TRBV19|TRBJ2-7|TRBD1|-
TGTGCCAGTAGCCCCGGGACAGGGCCTTACGAGCAGTACTTC
CASSPGTGPYEQYF
>TRBV7-3|TRBJ2-6|-|-
TGTGCCAGCAGCTTGGGGGGAAAAGGGGCCAACGTCCTGACTTTC
CASSLGGKGANVLTF
>TRBV7-9|TRBJ2-7|TRBD1|-
TGTGCCAGCAGCCCGGGACAGGGGAGAGAGCAGTACTTC
CASSPGQGREQYF
>TRBV4-3|TRBJ2-2|-|-
TGCGCCAGCAGCCAATCCCTTATGGGGGGGGCCGACACCGGGGAGCTGTTTTTT
CASSQSLMGGADTGELFF
>TRBV30|TRBJ1-1|-|-
TGTGCCTGGAGTGTACGGAGGACTGAAGCTTTCTTT
CAWSVRRTEAFF
>TRBV27|TRBJ1-1|-|few
TGTGCCAGCAGTCGAGAGCGGACAGTGGGGGCCATGAACACTGAAGCTTTCTTT
CASSRERTVGAMNTEAFF
>TRBV5-1|TRBJ1-2|-|-
TGCGCCAGCAGCTACTCAGGGGATGGCTACACCTTC
CASSYSGDGYTF
>TRBV6-1|TRBJ1-1|-|many
TGTGCCAGCAGCGGGGGTCCGGATCGGGCTGAAGCTTTCTTT
CASSGGPDRAEAFF
>TRBV18|TRBJ1-2|-|-
TGTGCCAGCTCACCTTTCGGGGATGGCTATGGCTACACCTTC
CASSPFGDGYGYTF
>TRBV1|TRBJ2-3|-|-
TGCACCAGCAGCCAAGATAATTCGTCTAGCACAGATACGCAGTATTTT
CTSSQDNSSSTDTQYF
>TRBV6-1|TRBJ2-5|-|once
TGTGCCAGCAGTGAAGCGCCCGGGGGTGAGACCCAGTACTTC
CASSEAPGGETQYF
>TRBV19|TRBJ1-1|-|-
TGTGCCAGTAGTATACAGATTAACCTGAACACTGAAGCTTTCTTT
CASSIQINLNTEAFF
>TRBV9|TRBJ2-1|TRBD2|-
TGTGCCAGCAGCGTAGTATCAGGTAGCGGGGGGACTCAGCAGTTCTTC
CASSVVSGSGGTQQFF
>TRBV5-6|TRBJ1-1|-|-
TGTGCCAGCACCCTTGGGGGGGGTGAAGCTTTCTTT
CASTLGGGEAFF
>TRBV5-5|TRBJ2-1|TRBD2|-
TGTGCCAGCAGTTCCTGGACTAGCGGGGAGCAGTTCTTC
CASSSWTSGEQFF
>TRBV4-3|TRBJ1-1|-|-
TGCGCCAGCAGCCAAGATCGAGGCTTTGAGAGGGTTGGGTCTGAAGCTTTCTTT
CASSQDRGFERVGSEAFF
>TRBV29-1|TRBJ1-1|-|-
TGCAGCGTTCATGGCGGGGTTTACACTGAAGCTTTCTTT
CSVHGGVYTEAFF